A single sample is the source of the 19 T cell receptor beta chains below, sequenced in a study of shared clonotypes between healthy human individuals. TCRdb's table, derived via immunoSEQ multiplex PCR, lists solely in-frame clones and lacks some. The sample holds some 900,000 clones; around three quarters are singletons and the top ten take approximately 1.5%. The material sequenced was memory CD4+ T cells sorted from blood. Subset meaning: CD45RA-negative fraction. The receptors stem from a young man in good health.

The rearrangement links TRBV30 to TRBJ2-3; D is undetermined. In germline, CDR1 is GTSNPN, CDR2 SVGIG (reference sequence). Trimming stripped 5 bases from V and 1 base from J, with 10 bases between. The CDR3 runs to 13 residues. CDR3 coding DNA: TGTGCCTGGCGAGCGTGGGGCACAGATACGCAGTATTTT. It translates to CAWRAWGTDTQYF. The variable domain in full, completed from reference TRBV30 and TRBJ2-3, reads SQTIHQWPATLVQPVGSPLSLECTVEGTSNPNLYWYRQAAGRGLQLLFYSVGIGQISSEVPQNLSASRPQDRQFILSSKKLLLSDSGFYLCAWRAWGTDTQYFGPGTRLTVL.

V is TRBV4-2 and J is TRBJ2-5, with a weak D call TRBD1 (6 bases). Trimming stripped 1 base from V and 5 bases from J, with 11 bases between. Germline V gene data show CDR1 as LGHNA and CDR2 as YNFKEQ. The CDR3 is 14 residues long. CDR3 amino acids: CASSQGGGGETQYF. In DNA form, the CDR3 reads TGTGCCAGCAGCCAAGGTGGGGGCGGTGAGACCCAGTACTTC.

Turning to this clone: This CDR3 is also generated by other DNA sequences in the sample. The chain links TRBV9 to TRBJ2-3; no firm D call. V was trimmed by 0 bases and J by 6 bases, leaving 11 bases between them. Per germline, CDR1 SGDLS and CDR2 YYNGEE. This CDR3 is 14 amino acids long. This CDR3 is CASSVGSWTDTQYF. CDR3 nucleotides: TGTGCCAGCAGCGTAGGCTCTTGGACGGATACGCAGTATTTT.

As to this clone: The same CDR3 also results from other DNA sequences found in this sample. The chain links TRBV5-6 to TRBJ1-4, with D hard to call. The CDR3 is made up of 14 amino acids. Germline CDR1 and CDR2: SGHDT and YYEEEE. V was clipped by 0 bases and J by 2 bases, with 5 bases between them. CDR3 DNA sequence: TGTGCCAGCAGCTTGGCGGGTACTAATGAAAAACTGTTTTTT. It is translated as CASSLAGTNEKLFF.

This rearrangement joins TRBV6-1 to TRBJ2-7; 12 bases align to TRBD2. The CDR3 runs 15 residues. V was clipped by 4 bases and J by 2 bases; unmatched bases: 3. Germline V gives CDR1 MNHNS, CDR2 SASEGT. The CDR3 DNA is TGTGCCAGCAGTGCCGGACTAGCGGGGACCTACGAGCAGTACTTC. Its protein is CASSAGLAGTYEQYF.

The CDR3 region is CASSPPSKSDEQYF. The CDR3 region has the DNA TGTGCCAGCTCACCACCCTCTAAGAGCGACGAGCAGTACTTC. The J gene is TRBJ2-7, the V gene TRBV18; D gene ambiguous. Trimming stripped 0 bases from V and 5 bases from J, with 11 bases between. The CDR3 is 14 amino acids. Germline V lookup: CDR1 KGHSH, CDR2 LQKENI.

CDR3 nucleotides: TGCGCCAGCAGCGACGGGGGGAGCACAGATACGCAGTATTTT. It is translated as CASSDGGSTDTQYF. V and J are TRBV5-1 and TRBJ2-3; 7 bases are shared with TRBD2. The V segment lost 4 bases and the J segment 0 bases; nucleotides outside the gene matches: 2. This CDR3 contains 14 residues. The germline V gene has CDR1 SGHRS and CDR2 YFSETQ.

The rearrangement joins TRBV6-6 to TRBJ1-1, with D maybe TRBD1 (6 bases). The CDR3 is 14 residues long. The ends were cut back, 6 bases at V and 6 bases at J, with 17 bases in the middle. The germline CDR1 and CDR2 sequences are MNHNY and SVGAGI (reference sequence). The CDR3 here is CASRPTGYPAEAFF. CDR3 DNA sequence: TGTGCCAGCAGACCTACAGGGTATCCGGCTGAAGCTTTCTTT.

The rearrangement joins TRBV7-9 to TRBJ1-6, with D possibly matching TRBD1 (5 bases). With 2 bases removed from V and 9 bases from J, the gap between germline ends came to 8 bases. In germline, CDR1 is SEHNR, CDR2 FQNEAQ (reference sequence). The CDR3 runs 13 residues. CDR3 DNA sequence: TGTGCCAGCAGCTTACAGGGCCGTTCACCCCTCCACTTT. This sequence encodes CASSLQGRSPLHF.

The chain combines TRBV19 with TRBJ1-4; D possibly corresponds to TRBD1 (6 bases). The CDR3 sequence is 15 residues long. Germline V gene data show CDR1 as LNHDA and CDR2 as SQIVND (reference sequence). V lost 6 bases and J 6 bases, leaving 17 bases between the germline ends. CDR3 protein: CASRSPGGTYEKLFF. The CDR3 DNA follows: TGTGCCAGTAGATCCCCTGGGGGGACATATGAAAAACTGTTTTTT.

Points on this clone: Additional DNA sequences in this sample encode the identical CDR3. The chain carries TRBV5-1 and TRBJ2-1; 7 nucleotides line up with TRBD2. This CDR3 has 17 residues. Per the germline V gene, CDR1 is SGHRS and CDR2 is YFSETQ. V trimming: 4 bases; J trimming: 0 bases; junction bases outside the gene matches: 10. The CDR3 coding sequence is TGCGCCAGCAGCCGAGATTCTGGCGGGAGCTCCTACAATGAGCAGTTCTTC. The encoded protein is CASSRDSGGSSYNEQFF.

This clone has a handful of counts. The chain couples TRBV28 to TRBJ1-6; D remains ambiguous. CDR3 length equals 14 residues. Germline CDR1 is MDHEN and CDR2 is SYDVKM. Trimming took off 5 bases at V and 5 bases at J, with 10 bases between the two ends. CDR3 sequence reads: CASSGPWDNSPLHF. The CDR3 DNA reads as TGTGCCAGCAGTGGGCCGTGGGATAATTCACCCCTCCACTTT.

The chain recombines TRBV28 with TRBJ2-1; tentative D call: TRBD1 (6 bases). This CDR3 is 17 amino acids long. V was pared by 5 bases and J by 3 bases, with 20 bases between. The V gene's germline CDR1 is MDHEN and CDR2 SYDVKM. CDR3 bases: TGTGCCAGCAGTCGCTACAGGTTCCAGGGGCTCTACAATGAGCAGTTCTTC. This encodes CASSRYRFQGLYNEQFF.

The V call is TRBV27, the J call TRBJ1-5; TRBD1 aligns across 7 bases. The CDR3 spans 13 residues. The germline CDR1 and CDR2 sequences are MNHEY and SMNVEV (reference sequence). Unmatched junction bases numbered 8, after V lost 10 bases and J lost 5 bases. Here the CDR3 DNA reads TGTGCCACTAAGGACAGGATTGATCAGCCCCAGCATTTT. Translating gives CATKDRIDQPQHF.

CDR3 sequence: CASSVVTRHGYTF. Here the CDR3 DNA reads TGTGCCAGCAGCGTAGTGACCCGGCATGGCTACACCTTC. The chain employs TRBV9 and TRBJ1-2; D gene ambiguous. This CDR3 spans 13 amino acids. CDR1 is SGDLS and CDR2 is YYNGEE in the germline V gene. Trimming shortened V by 0 bases and J by 6 bases, and 9 bases separated the two germline ends.

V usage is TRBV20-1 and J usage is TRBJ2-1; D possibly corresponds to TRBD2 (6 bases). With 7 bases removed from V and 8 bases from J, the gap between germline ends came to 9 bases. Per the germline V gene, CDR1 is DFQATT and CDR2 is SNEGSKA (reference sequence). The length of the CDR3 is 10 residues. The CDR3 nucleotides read TGCAGTGGTAGGAGGGATGAGCAGTTCTTC. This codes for CSGRRDEQFF.

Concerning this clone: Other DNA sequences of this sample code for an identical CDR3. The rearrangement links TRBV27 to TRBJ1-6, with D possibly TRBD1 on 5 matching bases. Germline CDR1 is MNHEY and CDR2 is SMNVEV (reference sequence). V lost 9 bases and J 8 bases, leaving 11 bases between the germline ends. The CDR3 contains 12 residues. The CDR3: CASGGVDSPLHF. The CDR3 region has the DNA TGTGCCAGTGGGGGGGTTGATTCACCCCTCCACTTT.

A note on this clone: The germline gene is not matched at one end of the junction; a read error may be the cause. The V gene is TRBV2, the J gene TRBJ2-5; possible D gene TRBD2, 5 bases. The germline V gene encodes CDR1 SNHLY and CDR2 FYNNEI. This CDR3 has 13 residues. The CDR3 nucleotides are TGTGCCACCAGTGAAGAGGGCGTGGAGACCCAGTACTTC. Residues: CATSEEGVETQYF.

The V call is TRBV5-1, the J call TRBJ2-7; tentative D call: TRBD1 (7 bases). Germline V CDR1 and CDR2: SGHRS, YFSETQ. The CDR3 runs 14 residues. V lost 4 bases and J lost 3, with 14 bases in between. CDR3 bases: TGCGCCAGCAGCATGGAGGGACAGAACTACGAGCAGTACTTC. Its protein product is CASSMEGQNYEQYF. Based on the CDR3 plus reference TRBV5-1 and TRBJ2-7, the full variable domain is KAGVTQTPRYLIKTRGQQVTLSCSPISGHRSVSWYQQTPGQGLQFLFEYFSETQRNKGNFPGRFSGRQFSNSRSEMNVSTLELGDSALYLCASSMEGQNYEQYFGPGTRLTVT.